Listed below are T cell receptor beta chains from one sample, sequenced in a study of post-analysis software for immune sequencing data. TCRdb recomputed calls from the PCR reads with MiXCR, one row per CDR3 protein. The repertoire holds 550,000 to 700,000 distinct CDR3 sequences, with roughly 46% as singletons. Sequences were obtained from blood. The source of these receptors is a girl under 18 with multiple sclerosis. Each CDR3 is given with its conserved first and last residue. The D gene is left open where the match is weak. Clone size is stated in some rows and not others, as once, few, many or a class when expanded.

TRBV6-5	NA	TRBJ1-6	NA	CASSYGPGRDSPLHF	TGTGCCAGCAGTTACGGCCCGGGAAGGGATTCACCCCTCCACTTT
TRBV5-1	many	TRBJ2-7	NA	CASSPDSYEQYF	TGTGCCAGCAGCCCGGACAGCTACGAGCAGTACTTC
TRBV5-6	few	TRBJ1-2	NA	CASSADRWNYGYTF	TGTGCCAGCAGCGCCGACAGGTGGAACTATGGCTACACCTTC
TRBV7-9	NA	TRBJ2-7	NA	CASSPELGEQYF	TGTGCCAGCAGCCCGGAATTGGGTGAGCAGTACTTC
TRBV20-1	few	TRBJ1-2	TRBD1	CSATTGAPGGGYTF	TGCAGTGCTACGACAGGGGCGCCTGGTGGTGGCTACACCTTC
TRBV12-5	few	TRBJ2-1	NA	CASGFPPRGEQFF	TGTGCTAGTGGTTTCCCCCCGAGGGGTGAGCAGTTCTTC
TRBV2	few	TRBJ1-5	NA	CASSELGRASNQPQHF	TGTGCCAGCAGTGAACTCGGGCGGGCCAGCAATCAGCCCCAGCATTTT
TRBV5-4	NA	TRBJ2-5	NA	CASSLNGAGKGETQYF	TGTGCCAGCAGCTTGAATGGTGCGGGAAAAGGGGAGACCCAGTACTTC
TRBV29-1	many	TRBJ2-3	TRBD1	CSVVLQGAIADTQYF	TGCAGCGTTGTGCTACAGGGGGCTATCGCAGATACGCAGTATTTT
TRBV12-3/TRBV12-4	NA	TRBJ2-5	TRBD1	CASRAGTALGEQYF	TGTGCCAGCAGGGCCGGGACAGCCCTAGGGGAGCAGTACTTC
TRBV5-6	NA	TRBJ2-1	NA	CASSLTRRNNEQFF	TGTGCCAGCAGCTTGACGCGGAGGAACAATGAGCAGTTCTTC
TRBV29-1	few	TRBJ2-7	NA	CSVQLRELHARPYEQYF	TGCAGCGTCCAGTTAAGGGAATTACACGCCCGCCCCTACGAGCAGTACTTC
TRBV12-3/TRBV12-4	few	TRBJ2-5	NA	CASNLGPGQTQYF	TGTGCCAGCAATTTGGGCCCTGGTCAGACCCAGTACTTC
TRBV12-3/TRBV12-4	NA	TRBJ1-4	TRBD1	CASSQGTVEKLFF	TGTGCCAGCAGTCAAGGGACAGTCGAGAAACTGTTTTTT
TRBV20-1	NA	TRBJ1-2	NA	CSTRDDRNYGYTF	TGCAGTACTAGAGATGACAGGAACTATGGCTACACCTTC
TRBV6-6	NA	TRBJ2-5	TRBD2	CASSLAGVSQETQYF	TGTGCCAGCAGCCTAGCGGGAGTTTCTCAGGAGACCCAGTACTTC
TRBV29-1	NA	TRBJ2-1	TRBD2	CTLLAGDEQFF	TGCACCCTACTAGCGGGCGATGAGCAGTTCTTC
TRBV7-8	NA	TRBJ2-1	NA	CASSLETLGGYNEQFF	TGTGCCAGCAGCTTAGAGACACTAGGCGGGTACAATGAGCAGTTCTTC
TRBV2	NA	TRBJ1-2	TRBD1	CASSEAIPGGSTDGYTF	TGTGCCAGCAGTGAAGCGATCCCAGGGGGCTCAACCGATGGCTACACCTTC
TRBV7-2	NA	TRBJ2-1	TRBD2	CASSLGWAGGIDEQFF	TGTGCCAGCAGCTTAGGTTGGGCGGGAGGCATAGATGAGCAGTTCTTC
TRBV4-1	NA	TRBJ1-2	NA	CASSPLGGGDGYTF	TGCGCCAGCAGCCCCCTTGGAGGAGGGGATGGCTACACCTTC
TRBV12-3/TRBV12-4	few	TRBJ2-1	TRBD2	CASSDLLLAGGDNEQFF	TGTGCCTCCTCTGACCTCTTACTAGCGGGGGGAGACAATGAGCAGTTCTTC
TRBV3-1	NA	TRBJ1-1	NA	CASSQVLAGNTEAFF	TGTGCCAGCAGCCAAGTATTGGCGGGGAACACTGAAGCTTTCTTT
TRBV12-3/TRBV12-4	few	TRBJ1-2	NA	CASSPTAGYLQGYTF	TGTGCCAGCAGCCCGACAGCTGGATATCTACAAGGCTACACCTTC
TRBV7-8	few	TRBJ1-4	TRBD1	CASSLATGGHEKLFF	TGTGCCAGCAGCTTGGCGACAGGGGGGCATGAAAAACTGTTTTTT
TRBV6-5	NA	TRBJ1-2	NA	CASSYSKAGSIYGYTF	TGTGCCAGCAGTTACTCGAAGGCAGGCAGCATCTATGGCTACACCTTC
TRBV7-9	few	TRBJ2-3	NA	CASSLSNNADTQYF	TGTGCCAGCAGCTTAAGTAACAACGCAGATACGCAGTATTTT
TRBV20-1	NA	TRBJ2-7	NA	CSAGTFSYEQYF	TGCAGTGCCGGGACGTTTAGCTACGAGCAGTACTTC
TRBV6-5	NA	TRBJ1-1	TRBD1	CASSLGTATEAFF	TGTGCCAGCAGTCTTGGGACAGCCACTGAAGCTTTCTTT
TRBV6-5	NA	TRBJ2-1	TRBD2	CASSRPAGEQFF	TGTGCCAGCAGTCGGCCAGCGGGGGAGCAGTTCTTC
TRBV5-1	NA	TRBJ2-1	NA	CASSLSSHEQFF	TGCGCCAGCAGCTTATCTTCACACGAGCAGTTCTTC
TRBV30	NA	TRBJ1-6	NA	CAWSIVLNSPLHF	TGTGCCTGGAGTATCGTCCTCAATTCACCCCTCCACTTT
TRBV19	NA	TRBJ1-1	NA	CASSKTLGTNTEAFF	TGTGCCAGTAGTAAGACCCTCGGTACTAACACTGAAGCTTTCTTT
TRBV12-3/TRBV12-4	few	TRBJ1-2	NA	CASSLGPPTYGYTF	TGTGCCAGCAGTTTAGGTCCCCCCACCTATGGCTACACCTTC
TRBV11-3	NA	TRBJ2-5	TRBD1	CASSLDPGTGSEQYF	TGTGCCAGCAGCCTAGATCCTGGGACAGGGAGTGAGCAGTACTTC
TRBV12-3/TRBV12-4	NA	TRBJ2-1	TRBD2	CASRPDPARQTSGNSYNEQFF	TGTGCCAGCAGGCCGGATCCAGCTCGGCAGACTAGCGGGAATAGTTACAATGAGCAGTTCTTC
TRBV10-2	NA	TRBJ1-5	NA	CASSESSQNQPQHF	TGCGCCAGCAGTGAGTCCTCACAGAATCAGCCCCAGCATTTT
TRBV6-1	NA	TRBJ2-3	NA	CASSERESDTQYF	TGTGCCAGCAGTGAACGGGAGTCAGATACGCAGTATTTT
TRBV7-9	NA	TRBJ2-7	NA	CASSLAGRISSYEQYF	TGTGCCAGCAGCTTAGCCGGCAGGATTAGCTCCTACGAGCAGTACTTC
TRBV7-9	NA	TRBJ2-7	NA	CASSIRGHEQYF	TGTGCCAGCAGCATACGCGGCCACGAGCAGTACTTC
TRBV12-3/TRBV12-4	many	TRBJ1-2	NA	CASSLGRSYGYTF	TGTGCCAGCAGCTTAGGACGTAGCTATGGCTACACCTTC
TRBV6-2/TRBV6-3	NA	TRBJ2-2	TRBD2	CASSYGSGRDTGELFF	TGTGCCAGCAGTTACGGCAGCGGGAGGGACACCGGGGAGCTGTTTTTT
TRBV10-3	NA	TRBJ1-5	NA	CAISASGTRDTHSNQPQHF	TGTGCCATCAGTGCCTCCGGGACACGGGATACCCATAGCAATCAGCCCCAGCATTTT
TRBV5-7	few	TRBJ2-7	TRBD2	CASSLEGFGAGPFSYEQYF	TGTGCCAGCAGCTTGGAAGGGTTTGGAGCGGGGCCGTTTTCCTACGAGCAGTACTTC
TRBV10-3	few	TRBJ2-7	TRBD2	CAINSGSSYEQYF	TGTGCCATCAACAGCGGGAGCTCCTACGAGCAGTACTTC
TRBV4-1	NA	TRBJ1-5	NA	CASRRVGQSNQPQHF	TGCGCCAGCAGACGGGTGGGACAAAGCAATCAGCCCCAGCATTTT
TRBV20-1	NA	TRBJ2-1	TRBD2	CSAVSSGGSQGTEQFF	TGCAGTGCTGTGAGTAGCGGGGGGTCTCAGGGGACGGAGCAGTTCTTC
TRBV25-1	few	TRBJ2-5	NA	CASSQGGKETQYF	TGTGCCAGCAGTCAAGGGGGAAAAGAGACCCAGTACTTC
TRBV29-1	NA	TRBJ2-5	NA	CSAIKFETQYF	TGCAGCGCCATAAAGTTTGAGACCCAGTACTTC
TRBV6-6	few	TRBJ2-7	NA	CASSYGPGISYEQYF	TGTGCCAGCAGTTACGGGCCAGGTATAAGCTACGAGCAGTACTTC
TRBV12-3/TRBV12-4	many	TRBJ1-2	NA	CASSATLNYGYTF	TGTGCCAGCAGTGCGACCCTTAACTATGGCTACACCTTC
TRBV7-9	NA	TRBJ1-4	NA	CASRHRDGNEKLFF	TGTGCCAGCAGGCACCGGGACGGCAATGAAAAACTGTTTTTT
TRBV27	many	TRBJ2-5	NA	CASSYYGSGETQYF	TGTGCCAGCAGTTATTATGGTAGCGGAGAGACCCAGTACTTC
TRBV7-2	few	TRBJ2-3	TRBD2	CASSLGFQRGGTDTQYF	TGTGCCAGCAGCTTAGGCTTTCAGCGGGGGGGCACAGATACGCAGTATTTT
TRBV7-9	NA	TRBJ2-7	NA	CASSLDQLEQYF	TGTGCCAGCAGCTTGGATCAGCTCGAGCAGTACTTC
TRBV3-1	NA	TRBJ2-5	NA	CASSRGTIQETQYF	TGTGCCAGCAGCCGGGGGACAATCCAAGAGACCCAGTACTTC
TRBV6-5	NA	TRBJ1-2	TRBD1	CASSYSRTGGIDGYTF	TGTGCCAGCAGTTACAGCCGGACAGGGGGGATAGATGGCTACACCTTC
TRBV3-1	NA	TRBJ1-5	TRBD1	CASSEQGLSNQPQHF	TGTGCCAGCAGCGAACAGGGGCTCAGCAATCAGCCCCAGCATTTT
TRBV4-2	NA	TRBJ2-5	TRBD2	CASSQVSGGVAETQYF	TGTGCCAGCAGCCAAGTTAGCGGGGGAGTGGCGGAGACCCAGTACTTC